The 24 T cell receptor beta chains given below trace back to one sample, sequenced in a study of T cells in Graves' hyperthyroidism and ophthalmopathy. The source material, RNA transcripts, was used to amplify TCR beta CDR3 regions. When the TCR CDR3 underwent first-round RT-PCR, the HTBI primer set was used. Using its own MiXCR run on the multiplex PCR reads, TCRdb lists one record per CDR3 protein. This sample has roughly 560,000 distinct CDR3 sequences, with about 15% found just once. Sequencing was carried out using blood. The receptors stem from a middle-aged woman with Graves' ophthalmopathy.

This clonotype was counted many times. The chain couples TRBV12-3 or TRBV12-4 to TRBJ2-3; TRBD1 matches 7 bases. CDR3 length equals 12 residues. J lost 3 bases, V lost 10 bases, and 4 bases had no gene match. The CDR3 DNA reads TGTGCCACTAGGACAGGTACAGATACGCAGTATTTT. It translates to CATRTGTDTQYF.

Many counts were recorded for this clonotype. The chain is built from TRBV6-2 or TRBV6-3 and TRBJ1-1, with a possible D match to TRBD1 (5 bases). The CDR3 spans 12 residues. The V end lost 3 bases, the J end lost 7 bases, and 9 bases lay between the germline ends. Germline CDR1 reads MNHEY; CDR2 reads SVGEGT. The CDR3 loop reads CASSYSQDEAFF. The CDR3 nucleotides read TGTGCCAGCAGTTATTCACAGGATGAAGCTTTCTTT.

This clonotype was counted ten times or more. V and J are TRBV12-3 or TRBV12-4 and TRBJ2-7; maybe TRBD1 (5 bases). The CDR3 covers 14 residues. Trimming removed 2 bases at V and 4 bases at J, with 12 bases between. The CDR3 DNA is TGTGCCAGCAGTTTACCCCTGGCAGGGTACGAGCAGTACTTC. This codes for CASSLPLAGYEQYF.

The chain recombines TRBV12-3 or TRBV12-4 with TRBJ2-7; the match to TRBD2 covers 7 bases. Losses at the gene ends were 3 bases for V and 2 bases for J; bases not matched to a gene: 4. This CDR3 is built from 14 residues. CDR3 sequence (DNA): TGTGCCAGCAGTTTTACTGGACTAGCCTACGAGCAGTACTTC. Protein product: CASSFTGLAYEQYF.

This clonotype came up many times. This chain joins TRBV7-8 and TRBJ2-1; D remains ambiguous. Per the germline V gene, CDR1 is SGHVS and CDR2 is FQNEAQ. CDR3 length: 15 residues. V dropped 1 base and J dropped 4 bases, with 11 bases sitting between them. The CDR3 DNA sequence: TGTGCCAGCAGCTTAGGGGTTGGGGTATACAATGAGCAGTTCTTC. It yields the protein CASSLGVGVYNEQFF. Full variable domain (outside the CDR3, taken from reference TRBV7-8 and TRBJ2-1): GAGVSQSPRYKVAKRGQDVALRCDPISGHVSLFWYQQALGQGPEFLTYFQNEAQLDKSGLPSDRFFAERPEGSVSTLKIQRTQQEDSAVYLCASSLGVGVYNEQFFGPGTRLTVL.

This clonotype was seen a single time. The CDR3 DNA reads as TGTGCCAGCAGTTACCTACTAGCGGGAGGGCGGGAGCAGTACTTC. Protein: CASSYLLAGGREQYF. The chain recombines TRBV6-2 or TRBV6-3 with TRBJ2-7; TRBD2 matches at 13 bases. With V trimmed by 2 bases and J by 7 bases, 5 bases remained unmatched. Germline CDR1 MNHEY, CDR2 SVGEGT. This CDR3 region has 15 residues.

There are a few counts of this clonotype. This chain uses TRBV6-2 or TRBV6-3 with TRBJ1-6; unclear D gene. The V gene lost 8 bases and the J gene lost 7 bases, with 9 bases spanning the gap. This CDR3 is built from 12 residues. Germline CDR1 is MNHEY and CDR2 is SVGEGT. CDR3 nucleotide sequence: TGTGCCAGCGACGGAAAAAATTCACCCCTCCACTTT. Translation: CASDGKNSPLHF.

With respect to this clonotype: No conserved phenylalanine or tryptophan ends this CDR3, so it is likely a read error. The genes are TRBV9 and TRBJ1-1; no clear D. V lost 4 bases and J 2 bases, leaving 12 bases between the germline ends. The CDR3 length is 14 residues. From germline, CDR1 is SGDLS and CDR2 YYNGEE. The CDR3 region has the DNA TGTGCCAGCAGCCCCCGGAGCCAAAACACTGAAGCTTTCTCT. Protein sequence: CASSPRSQNTEAFS.

This clonotype was observed a handful of times. The CDR3, as DNA: TGTGCCAGCAGGAGGACAGGGGGTTCGTACGAGCAGTACTTC. It is translated as CASRRTGGSYEQYF. V is TRBV28 and J is TRBJ2-7, with 10 bases lining up with TRBD1. V lost 6 bases to trimming and J lost 4 bases; unmatched junction nucleotides: 6. The CDR3 has 14 residues. CDR1 and CDR2 from the germline V gene are MDHEN and SYDVKM.

The chain carries TRBV6-4 and TRBJ2-7, with D perhaps matching TRBD1 (6 bases). Looked up from germline, CDR1 is MRHNA and CDR2 is SNTAGT. The V end was cut by 3 bases, the J end by 2 bases, with 20 bases between. This CDR3 is built from 17 residues. The CDR3 sequence is CASSDRVGATSPYEQYF. The CDR3 DNA reads TGTGCCAGCAGTGATAGAGTGGGGGCCACCTCGCCCTACGAGCAGTACTTC.

In its sample, this clonotype was seen many times. The chain carries TRBV5-5 and TRBJ1-5; 8 bases line up with TRBD1. Germline V gene lookup returns CDR1 SGHKS and CDR2 YYEKEE (reference sequence). This CDR3 region has 14 residues. With 0 bases clipped from V and 6 bases from J, the junction kept 2 bases outside the gene matches. Here the CDR3 reads CASSLGQGAQPQHF. As DNA, the CDR3 is TGTGCCAGCAGCTTGGGGCAGGGGGCTCAGCCCCAGCATTTT.

In its sample, this clonotype was seen a few times. The chain is built from TRBV28 and TRBJ1-1; weak D call: TRBD1 (5 bases). This CDR3 has 13 residues. Germline lookup yields CDR1 MDHEN and CDR2 SYDVKM. V gave up 4 bases and J gave up 6 bases, with 12 bases separating them. The DNA of the CDR3 is TGTGCCAGCAGTTCTGGGGACGGTTCTGAAGCTTTCTTT. It translates to CASSSGDGSEAFF.

This clonotype was seen more than once but under ten times. Here the CDR3 DNA reads TGTGCCAGCAGTAGAACAGGGGCGGGGGAGACCCAGTACTTC. This codes for CASSRTGAGETQYF. This rearrangement joins TRBV6-1 to TRBJ2-5; possible D gene TRBD1, 7 bases. The ends were cut back, 5 bases at V and 5 bases at J, with 15 bases in the middle. The CDR3 has 14 amino acids. In germline, CDR1 is MNHNS, CDR2 SASEGT.

This clonotype has only a few counts. The chain is built from TRBV4-1 and TRBJ1-5, with a tentative D call TRBD1 (5 bases). CDR1 and CDR2 from the germline V gene are MGHRA and YSYEKL. This CDR3 is built from 13 residues. The V end was cut by 1 base, the J end by 8 bases, with 9 bases between. The CDR3 spells CASSQVGGEPQHF. DNA for the CDR3: TGCGCCAGCAGCCAAGTGGGGGGGGAGCCCCAGCATTTT.

The chain has TRBV6-1 and TRBJ1-1, with 9 nucleotides matching TRBD1. The CDR3 is 13 amino acids. Germline CDR1 and CDR2: MNHNS and SASEGT. Losses at the gene ends were 6 bases for V and 7 bases for J; bases not matched to a gene: 6. The CDR3 DNA follows: TGTGCCAGCAGAGGGACAGGGTTCGATGAAGCTTTCTTT. It specifies CASRGTGFDEAFF.

In its sample, this clonotype was seen a few times. The chain has TRBV27 and TRBJ1-3; unclear D gene. V lost 0 bases to trimming and J lost 5 bases, with 5 bases between them. This CDR3 region has 13 residues. Per the germline V gene, CDR1 is MNHEY and CDR2 is SMNVEV (reference sequence). The CDR3 region has the DNA TGTGCCAGCAGTTTATCAGAACGAAACACCATATATTTT. Translation gives CASSLSERNTIYF.

In its sample, this clonotype was seen many times. The chain has TRBV20-1 and TRBJ1-2; 8 positions match TRBD1. This CDR3 has 12 residues. The V gene end was trimmed by 2 bases and the J gene end by 8 bases; junction bases not matched to a gene: 4. The germline gives CDR1 DFQATT, CDR2 SNEGSKA (reference sequence). The DNA for the CDR3 is TGCAGTGCTAGACAGGGGGCGAGGGGCTACACCTTC. It yields the protein CSARQGARGYTF.

This clonotype came up a few times. The chain uses TRBV2 and TRBJ2-4; 8 nucleotides match TRBD1. The germline gives CDR1 SNHLY, CDR2 FYNNEI. The CDR3 spans 15 residues. J gave up 4 bases and V 7 bases, and 9 bases lay outside the gene matches. Written as DNA, the CDR3 is TGTGCCAGCACACCCGGGACAGGAAAGAAAAACATTCAGTACTTC. As protein: CASTPGTGKKNIQYF.

This clonotype appeared many times. V usage is TRBV29-1 and J usage is TRBJ2-7, with TRBD1 as a possible D gene (6 bases). The CDR3 spans 13 residues. Germline V gene lookup returns CDR1 SQVTM and CDR2 ANQGSEA. V lost 4 bases and J lost 2, with 12 bases in between. CDR3 in amino acids: CSVGGTPAYEQYF. The CDR3 DNA follows: TGCAGCGTTGGTGGGACACCTGCCTACGAGCAGTACTTC.

The rearrangement uses TRBV5-1 and TRBJ1-3, with D possibly matching TRBD1 (5 bases). This CDR3 has 14 residues. V gave up 3 bases and J gave up 3 bases, with 10 bases separating them. Germline V CDR1 and CDR2: SGHRS, YFSETQ. In nucleotides, the CDR3 is TGCGCCAGCAGCTCCCAGGGTGGTGGAAACACCATATATTTT. Translation gives CASSSQGGGNTIYF.

The chain links TRBV28 to TRBJ2-1; 9 nucleotides match TRBD2. V dropped 5 bases and J dropped 0; count of bases not matched to a gene: 8. Germline values: CDR1 MDHEN, CDR2 SYDVKM. CDR3 length: 17 residues. Here the CDR3 DNA reads TGTGCCAGCAGTCCTTTAGCGGGAGCCCCCTCCTACAATGAGCAGTTCTTC. It translates to CASSPLAGAPSYNEQFF.

This clonotype was seen at least ten times. The chain combines TRBV15 with TRBJ1-2, with a tentative D call TRBD1 (5 bases). Trimming shortened V by 8 bases and J by 4 bases, and 14 bases separated the two germline ends. The germline V gene encodes CDR1 LNHNV and CDR2 YYDKDF (reference sequence). CDR3 length: 13 amino acids. Written as DNA, the CDR3 is TGTGCCACCCCACTGACAGTCTCCTATGGCTACACCTTC. It yields the protein CATPLTVSYGYTF.

This clonotype came up many times. The chain carries TRBV2 and TRBJ1-1; no clear D. Germline lookup yields CDR1 SNHLY and CDR2 FYNNEI. Trimming removed 2 bases at V and 8 bases at J, with 9 bases between. The CDR3 extends over 12 amino acids. The CDR3 sequence is CASSEPAHEAFF. In DNA, the CDR3 is TGTGCCAGCAGTGAACCCGCCCACGAAGCTTTCTTT. The entire variable domain, with the rest obtained from reference TRBV2 and TRBJ1-1, is as follows: EPEVTQTPSHQVTQMGQEVILRCVPISNHLYFYWYRQILGQKVEFLVSFYNNEISEKSEIFDDQFSVERPDGSNFTLKIRSTKLEDSAMYFCASSEPAHEAFFGQGTRLTVV.

The table lists this clonotype with many counts. The chain carries TRBV28 and TRBJ2-7, with D possibly TRBD1 on 5 matching bases. The CDR3 runs 14 residues. Trimming took 4 bases from V and 3 from J, leaving 13 bases between them. Germline V gene sequence: CDR1 MDHEN, CDR2 SYDVKM. CDR3 in DNA: TGTGCCAGCAGTTCCCTCCTCCAGGGCTACGAGCAGTACTTC. It yields the protein CASSSLLQGYEQYF.